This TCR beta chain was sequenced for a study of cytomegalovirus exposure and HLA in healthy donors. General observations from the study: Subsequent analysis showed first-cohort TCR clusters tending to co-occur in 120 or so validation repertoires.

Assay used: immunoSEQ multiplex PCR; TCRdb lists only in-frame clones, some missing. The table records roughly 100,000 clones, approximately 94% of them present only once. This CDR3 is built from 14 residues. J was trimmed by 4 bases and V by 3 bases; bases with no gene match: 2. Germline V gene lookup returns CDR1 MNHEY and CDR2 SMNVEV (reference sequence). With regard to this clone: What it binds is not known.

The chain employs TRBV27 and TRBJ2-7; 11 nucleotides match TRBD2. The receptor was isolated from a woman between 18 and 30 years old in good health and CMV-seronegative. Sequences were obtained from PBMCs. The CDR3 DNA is TGTGCCAGCAGTTTTAGCGGGGGGGCTTACGAGCAGTACTTC. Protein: CASSFSGGAYEQYF.